This TCR beta chain was retrieved from a study of PD-1 blockade in classical Hodgkin lymphoma. Study-level background: Once every 2 weeks, patients received intravenous nivolumab at 3 mg/kg. Study findings and constraints: By C4D1 there was a significant rise in CD4+ TCR diversity but not in CD8+ TCR diversity. Complete responders had baseline diversity similar to newly diagnosed patients. Lower baseline TCR diversity was reported for newly diagnosed patients than for healthy donors.

The CDR3 has 14 amino acids. Trimming removed 6 bases at V and 0 bases at J, with 12 bases between. Germline V gives CDR1 LNHDA, CDR2 SQIVND (reference sequence). Assay: immunoSEQ multiplex PCR; the TCRdb copy retains only in-frame clones and omits some. Among more than 13,000 clones listed, 75% to 85% were seen once. Comments on this clone: Its target is unknown.

All patients relapsed after autologous stem cell transplantation, and brentuximab vedotin exposure varied. V is TRBV19 and J is TRBJ2-7, with D unclear. The source of this sequence is a human donor with classical Hodgkin lymphoma. The material was peripheral blood mononuclear cells (PBMCs), obtained before the second cycle of nivolumab. CDR3 amino acids: CASRRDPSSYEQYF. The DNA for the CDR3 is TGTGCCAGTAGGAGAGACCCTAGCTCCTACGAGCAGTACTTC.